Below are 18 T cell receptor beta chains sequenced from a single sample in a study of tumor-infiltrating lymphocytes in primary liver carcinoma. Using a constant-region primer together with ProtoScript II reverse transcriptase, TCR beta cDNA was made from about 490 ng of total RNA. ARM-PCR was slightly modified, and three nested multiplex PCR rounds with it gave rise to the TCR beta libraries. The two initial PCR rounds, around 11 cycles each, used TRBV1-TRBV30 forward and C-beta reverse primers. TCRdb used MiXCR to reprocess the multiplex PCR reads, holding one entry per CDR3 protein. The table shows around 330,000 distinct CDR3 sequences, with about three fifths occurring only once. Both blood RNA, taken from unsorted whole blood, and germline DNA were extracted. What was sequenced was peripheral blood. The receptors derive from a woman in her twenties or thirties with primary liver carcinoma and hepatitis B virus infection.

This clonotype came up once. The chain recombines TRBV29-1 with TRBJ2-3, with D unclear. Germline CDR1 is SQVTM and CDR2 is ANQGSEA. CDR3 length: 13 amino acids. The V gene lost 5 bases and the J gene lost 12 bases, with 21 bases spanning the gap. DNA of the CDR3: TGCAGCGTTTCAAGTAGCACCACAGATATACAGTATTTT. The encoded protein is CSVSSSTTDIQYF.

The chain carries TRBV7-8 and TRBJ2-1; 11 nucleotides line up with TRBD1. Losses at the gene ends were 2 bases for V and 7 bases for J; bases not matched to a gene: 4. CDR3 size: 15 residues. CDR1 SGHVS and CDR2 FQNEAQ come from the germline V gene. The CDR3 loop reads CASSLLGQGANEQFF. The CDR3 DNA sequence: TGTGCCAGCAGCTTACTTGGACAGGGGGCTAATGAGCAGTTCTTC.

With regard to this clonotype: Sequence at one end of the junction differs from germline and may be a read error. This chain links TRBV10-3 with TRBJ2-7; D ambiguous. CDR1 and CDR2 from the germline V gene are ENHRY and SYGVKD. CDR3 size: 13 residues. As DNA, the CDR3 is TGTGCCATCAGTGAATGGGCAGAGGTCGAGCAGGACTTC. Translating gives CAISEWAEVEQDF.

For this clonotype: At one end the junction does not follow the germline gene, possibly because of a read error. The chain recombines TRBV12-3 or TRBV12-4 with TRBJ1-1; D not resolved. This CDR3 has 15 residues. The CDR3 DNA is TGTGCCAGCAGTTTAGCTGGGCCCTTGAAGACTGGAGCTTTCTTT. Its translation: CASSLAGPLKTGAFF.

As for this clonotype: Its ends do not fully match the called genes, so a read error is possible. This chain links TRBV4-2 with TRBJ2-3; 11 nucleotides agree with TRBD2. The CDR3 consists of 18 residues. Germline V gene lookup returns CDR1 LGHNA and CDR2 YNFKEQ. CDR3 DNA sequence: TGTGGCAGCAGCCACCCTACCGGGACTAGCGGACACACAGATACGCAGTATTTT. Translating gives CGSSHPTGTSGHTDTQYF.

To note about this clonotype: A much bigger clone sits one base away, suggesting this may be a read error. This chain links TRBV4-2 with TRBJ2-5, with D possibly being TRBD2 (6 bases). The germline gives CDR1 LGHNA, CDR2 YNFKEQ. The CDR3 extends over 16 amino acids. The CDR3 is CASSRVGAGGQEIQYF. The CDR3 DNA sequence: TGTGCCAGCAGCCGGGTTGGAGCGGGCGGGCAAGAGATCCAGTACTTC.

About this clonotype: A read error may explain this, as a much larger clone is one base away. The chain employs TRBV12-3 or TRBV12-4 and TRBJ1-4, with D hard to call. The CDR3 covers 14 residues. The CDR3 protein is CACSSGSGGEKLFF. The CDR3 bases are TGTGCCTGCAGTTCTGGGAGCGGAGGTGAAAAACTGTTTTTT.

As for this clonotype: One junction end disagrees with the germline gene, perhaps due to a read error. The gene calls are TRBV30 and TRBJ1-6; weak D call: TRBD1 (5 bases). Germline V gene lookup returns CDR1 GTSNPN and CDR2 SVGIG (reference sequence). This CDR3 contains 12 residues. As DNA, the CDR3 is TGTGCCTGGCGGAGGGGTAATTCACTCCTCCACTTT. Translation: CAWRRGNSLLHF.

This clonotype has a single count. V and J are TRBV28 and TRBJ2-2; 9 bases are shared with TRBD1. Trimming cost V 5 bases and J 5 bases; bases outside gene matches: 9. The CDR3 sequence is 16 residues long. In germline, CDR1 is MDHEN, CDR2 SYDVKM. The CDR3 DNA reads TGTGCCAGCAGTATCCCCGGGACAGGGAAGACCGGGGAGCTGTTTTTT. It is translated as CASSIPGTGKTGELFF.

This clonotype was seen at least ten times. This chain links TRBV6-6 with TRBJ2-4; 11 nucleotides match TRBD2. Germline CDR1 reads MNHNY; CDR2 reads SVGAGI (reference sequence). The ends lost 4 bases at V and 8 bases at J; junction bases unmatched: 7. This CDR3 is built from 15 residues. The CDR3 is CASSSVTSGSDIQYF. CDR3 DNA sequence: TGTGCCAGCAGTTCCGTCACTAGCGGGAGTGACATTCAGTACTTC.

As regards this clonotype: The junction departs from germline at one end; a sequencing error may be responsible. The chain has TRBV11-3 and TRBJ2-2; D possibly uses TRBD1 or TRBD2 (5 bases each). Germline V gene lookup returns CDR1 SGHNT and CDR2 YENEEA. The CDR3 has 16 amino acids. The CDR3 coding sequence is TGTGCCAGCAGCCTGACACCTGACAGCACCCATGGGGAGCTGTCTTTT. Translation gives CASSLTPDSTHGELSF. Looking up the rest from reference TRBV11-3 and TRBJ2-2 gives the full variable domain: EAGVVQSPRYKIIEKKQPVAFWCNPISGHNTLYWYLQNLGQGPELLIRYENEEAVDDSQLPKDRFSAERLKGVDSTLKIQPAELGDSAVYLCASSLTPDSTHGELSFGEGSRLTVL.

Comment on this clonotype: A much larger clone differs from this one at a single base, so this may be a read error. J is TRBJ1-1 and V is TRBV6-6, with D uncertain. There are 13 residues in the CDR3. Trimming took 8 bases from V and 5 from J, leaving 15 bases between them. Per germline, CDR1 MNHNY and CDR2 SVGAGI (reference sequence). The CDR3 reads CASGESVGTEAFF. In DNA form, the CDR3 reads TGTGCCAGCGGGGAATCGGTGGGGACTGAAGCTTTCTTT.

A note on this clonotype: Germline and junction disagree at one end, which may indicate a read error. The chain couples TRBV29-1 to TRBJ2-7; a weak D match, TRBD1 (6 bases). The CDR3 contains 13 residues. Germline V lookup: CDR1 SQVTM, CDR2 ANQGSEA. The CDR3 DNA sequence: TGCAACGTTGACGACGGGACATCCTACGAGCAGTACTTC. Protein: CNVDDGTSYEQYF.

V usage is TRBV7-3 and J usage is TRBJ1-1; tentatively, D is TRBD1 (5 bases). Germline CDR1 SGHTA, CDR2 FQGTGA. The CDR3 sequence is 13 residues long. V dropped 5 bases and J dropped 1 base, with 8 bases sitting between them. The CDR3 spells CASSTGQNTEAFF. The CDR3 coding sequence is TGTGCCAGCAGCACTGGACAGAACACTGAAGCTTTCTTT.

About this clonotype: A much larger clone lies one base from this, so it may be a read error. Here the CDR3 DNA reads TGCGCCAGCAGCCAAGGTTCAGAGATCTACGAGCGGTACTTC. Translation gives CASSQGSEIYERYF. This chain uses TRBV4-1 with TRBJ2-7, with D unresolved. CDR1 MGHRA and CDR2 YSYEKL come from the germline V gene. The CDR3 consists of 14 residues.

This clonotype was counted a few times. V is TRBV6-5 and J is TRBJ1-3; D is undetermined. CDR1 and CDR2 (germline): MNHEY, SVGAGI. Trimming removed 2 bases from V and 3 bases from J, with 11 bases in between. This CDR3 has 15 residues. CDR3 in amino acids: CASSYHGQDGNTIYF. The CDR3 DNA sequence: TGTGCCAGCAGTTACCATGGGCAGGATGGAAACACCATATATTTT.

The CDR3 DNA follows: TGCGCCAGCAGCCAAGAAGTCGTGGACAGGACATTCTTCGTGCAGTACTTC. Translation: CASSQEVVDRTFFVQYF. This rearrangement joins TRBV4-3 to TRBJ2-7; 7 bases are shared with TRBD1. V shed 0 bases and J 9 bases; nucleotides not matched to a gene: 17. The germline gives CDR1 LGHNA, CDR2 YSLEER. The CDR3 sequence is 17 residues long.

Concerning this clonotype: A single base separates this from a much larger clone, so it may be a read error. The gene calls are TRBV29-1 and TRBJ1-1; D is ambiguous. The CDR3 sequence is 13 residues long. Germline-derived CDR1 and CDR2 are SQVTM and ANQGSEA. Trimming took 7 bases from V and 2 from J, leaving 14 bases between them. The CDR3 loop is CSALLYYNTEAFF. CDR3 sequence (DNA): TGCAGCGCACTTCTCTATTACAACACTGAAGCTTTCTTT.